A single sample is the source of the 24 T cell receptor beta chains below, sequenced in a study of CD8+CD57+ T cells in acquired aplastic anemia. Profiling that covered TCR beta VDJ and CDR3 relied on genomic DNA as its template. TCRdb analysed the reads with MiXCR anew, one entry per CDR3 protein. Here the sample spans approximately 270,000 distinct CDR3 sequences, 56% being singletons. Sequencing was performed on sorted CD4+, CD8+, or CD8+CD57+ T cells (not recorded which) from PBMCs. These receptors were obtained from a human donor with severe aplastic anemia or a healthy control (not recorded which).

The CDR3 DNA is TGCAGTGCTAGATCCCCGACGAACACTGAAGCTTTCTTT. This translates into CSARSPTNTEAFF. This chain connects TRBV20-1 to TRBJ1-1, with D unclear. The V end was cut by 2 bases, the J end by 1 base, with 8 bases between. Germline V lookup: CDR1 DFQATT, CDR2 SNEGSKA (reference sequence). This CDR3 is built from 13 residues.

This clonotype was seen only once. The CDR3 bases are TGTGCCAGTAGTATTTCGCAGAACACCGGGGAGCTGTTTTTT. Its translation: CASSISQNTGELFF. The chain uses TRBV19 and TRBJ2-2, with D uncertain. Trimming removed 3 bases at V and 1 base at J, with 6 bases between. Germline V gene data show CDR1 as LNHDA and CDR2 as SQIVND (reference sequence). The CDR3 consists of 14 residues.

The chain uses TRBV7-9 and TRBJ2-7; no definite D call. This CDR3 region has 15 residues. CDR1 and CDR2 (germline): SEHNR, FQNEAQ (reference sequence). Trimming shortened V by 5 bases and J by 6 bases, and 20 bases separated the two germline ends. In DNA form, the CDR3 reads TGTGCCAGCAGCCGGCGAGCGCCAGGACCGGGCGAGCAGTACTTC. It encodes CASSRRAPGPGEQYF.

The gene calls are TRBV18 and TRBJ1-5; 8 bases fit TRBD1. Germline V gene data show CDR1 as KGHSH and CDR2 as LQKENI. V lost 0 bases and J lost 7; bases outside the gene matches: 8. The CDR3 has 16 amino acids. This chain's CDR3 is CASSPPGRGQEQPQHF. The CDR3 DNA follows: TGTGCCAGCTCACCACCGGGCAGGGGGCAAGAGCAGCCCCAGCATTTT. Variable domain in full (rest from reference TRBV18 and TRBJ1-5): NAGVMQNPRHLVRRRGQEARLRCSPMKGHSHVYWYRQLPEEGLKFMVYLQKENIIDESGMPKERFSAEFPKEGPSILRIQQVVRGDSAAYFCASSPPGRGQEQPQHFGDGTRLSIL.

The rearrangement links TRBV25-1 to TRBJ2-7; D may match TRBD1 or TRBD2 (5 bases each). This CDR3 is 13 amino acids long. Germline loops: CDR1 MGHDK, CDR2 SYGVNS. Trimming took off 4 bases at V and 6 bases at J, with 13 bases between the two ends. The CDR3 DNA follows: TGTGCCAGCAGTGTAGGGGCTGAGGGCGAGCAGTACTTC. Its translation is CASSVGAEGEQYF.

The chain links TRBV7-8 to TRBJ2-1, with D unclear. CDR3 length: 13 residues. Trimming stripped 5 bases from V and 9 bases from J, with 14 bases between. Germline CDR1 is SGHVS and CDR2 is FQNEAQ. The CDR3 DNA is TGTGCCAGCAGCGCGAACGTCGGCGGTGAGCAGTTCTTC. Protein: CASSANVGGEQFF.

This clonotype was observed at least ten times. The chain links TRBV9 to TRBJ2-1, with TRBD2 matching over 7 bases. V lost 0 bases to trimming and J lost 10 bases; unmatched junction nucleotides: 1. Germline CDR1 reads SGDLS; CDR2 reads YYNGEE. There are 12 residues in the CDR3. The CDR3 nucleotides read TGTGCCAGCAGCGTAGGGGGAGGGGAGCAGTTCTTC. This sequence encodes CASSVGGGEQFF.

The table lists this clonotype with many counts. The chain has TRBV7-2 and TRBJ2-5; 11 bases are shared with TRBD2. The CDR3 has 16 residues. The junction had 6 bases not matched to a gene; V was cut back by 1 base and J by 5 bases. In germline, CDR1 is SGHTA, CDR2 FQGNSA. The CDR3 DNA is TGTGCCAGCAGCTTAGGTCGTCGACTAGCGGGGGAGACCCAGTACTTC. It codes for CASSLGRRLAGETQYF. Together with reference TRBV7-2 and TRBJ2-5, the CDR3 gives the full variable domain: GAGVSQSPSNKVTEKGKDVELRCDPISGHTALYWYRQSLGQGLEFLIYFQGNSAPDKSGLPSDRFSAERTGGSVSTLTIQRTQQEDSAVYLCASSLGRRLAGETQYFGPGTRLLVL.

Comment on this clonotype: The CDR3 does not close with the conserved phenylalanine or tryptophan, likely indicating a read error. The genes are TRBV25-1 and TRBJ2-1; D remains unclear. V lost 3 bases to trimming and J lost 7 bases, with 1 base between them. The germline V gene has CDR1 MGHDK and CDR2 SYGVNS. CDR3 length: 10 amino acids. As DNA, the CDR3 is TGTGCCAGCAGTGATAATGAGCAGTTCCTC. Encoded protein: CASSDNEQFL.

This clonotype was counted between two and nine times. This may stem from a read error, because a much larger clone lies one nucleotide away. V and J are TRBV7-3 and TRBJ2-5; D is perhaps TRBD1 or TRBD2 (5 bases each). There are 14 residues in the CDR3. Germline CDR1 SGHTA, CDR2 FQGTGA. V gave up 2 bases and J gave up 4 bases, with 11 bases separating them. The CDR3 is CASSLVGEGETQYF. CDR3 DNA sequence: TGTGCCAGCAGCTTAGTGGGGGAAGGAGAGACCCAGTACTTC.

Turning to this clonotype: One end of the junction does not line up with germline, which may come from a read error. The rearrangement uses TRBV19 and TRBJ1-3, with no clear D. The CDR3 spans 14 residues. The germline gives CDR1 LNHDA, CDR2 SQIVND (reference sequence). This CDR3 reads CVSSITSGGNTIYF. The DNA for the CDR3 is TGTGTCAGTAGTATTACCTCGGGCGGAAACACCATATATTTT.

This clonotype has at least ten counts. This chain uses TRBV30 with TRBJ1-6; D uncertain. CDR3 size: 12 residues. Germline loops: CDR1 GTSNPN, CDR2 SVGIG (reference sequence). The ends were cut back, 7 bases at V and 7 bases at J, with 11 bases in the middle. DNA for the CDR3: TGTGCCTACAGAGGAAGGAATTCACCCCTCCACTTT. The encoded protein is CAYRGRNSPLHF.

The chain carries TRBV20-1 and TRBJ1-5, with a possible D match to TRBD1 (5 bases). Germline loops: CDR1 DFQATT, CDR2 SNEGSKA (reference sequence). The CDR3 is made up of 14 amino acids. V lost 3 bases and J lost 10, with 19 bases in between. The DNA for the CDR3 is TGCAGTGCTAGCGTGGGCCAGGGCGCTGATCCCCAGCATTTT. Its translation is CSASVGQGADPQHF.

This clonotype came up many times. The chain couples TRBV12-3 or TRBV12-4 to TRBJ2-3; no definite D call. CDR3 length: 12 residues. V lost 3 bases, J lost 4 bases, and 5 bases lay in between. CDR3 sequence reads: CASSFLADTQYF. For the CDR3, the DNA is TGTGCCAGCAGTTTTCTCGCAGATACGCAGTATTTT.

The chain couples TRBV6-5 to TRBJ1-1; TRBD1 agrees at 8 bases. Germline V gene data show CDR1 as MNHEY and CDR2 as SVGAGI. CDR3 length: 14 amino acids. Germline trimming cut 5 bases from V and 5 bases from J; bases unmatched to any gene: 7. The CDR3 coding sequence is TGTGCCAGCAGTCCCAGGGGGCTCGGGACTGAAGCTTTCTTT. The encoded protein is CASSPRGLGTEAFF.

This clonotype was recorded only once. The genes are TRBV6-1 and TRBJ1-1; D possibly corresponds to TRBD1 (6 bases). The CDR3 loop spans 15 amino acids. Looked up from germline, CDR1 is MNHNS and CDR2 is SASEGT. V dropped 1 base and J dropped 4 bases, with 13 bases sitting between them. The DNA for the CDR3 is TGTGCCAGCAGTGAAGTAGGGGGATCGAGCACTGAAGCTTTCTTT. This sequence encodes CASSEVGGSSTEAFF.

V usage is TRBV28 and J usage is TRBJ1-4; D possibly corresponds to TRBD1 (5 bases). The CDR3 has 15 residues. Trimming left V 7 bases short and J 4 bases short, with 16 bases between. Per the germline V gene, CDR1 is MDHEN and CDR2 is SYDVKM. CDR3 in amino acids: CASNIATAGNEKLFF. The DNA for the CDR3 is TGTGCCAGCAATATAGCGACAGCCGGTAATGAAAAACTGTTTTTT.

This chain uses TRBV15 with TRBJ2-1, with 8 bases that match TRBD2. V lost 1 base, J lost 4 bases, and 6 bases stayed unmatched. Germline lookup yields CDR1 LNHNV and CDR2 YYDKDF (reference sequence). This CDR3 comprises 16 residues. The CDR3 nucleotides read TGTGCCACCAGCAGAGGATCTAAGCGGGAGTACAATGAGCAGTTCTTC. Encoded protein: CATSRGSKREYNEQFF.

The chain employs TRBV29-1 and TRBJ1-4, with D maybe TRBD1 (5 bases). V dropped 7 bases and J dropped 8 bases, with 11 bases sitting between them. The CDR3 runs 11 residues. Germline V CDR1 and CDR2: SQVTM, ANQGSEA. CDR3 DNA: TGCAGCGGGCAGGGTCGGGAAAAACTGTTTTTT. This translates into CSGQGREKLFF.

The gene calls are TRBV7-2 and TRBJ2-5, with 11 bases aligning to TRBD2. V trimming: 1 base; J trimming: 5 bases; junction bases outside the gene matches: 9. CDR3 length: 17 residues. Per germline, CDR1 SGHTA and CDR2 FQGNSA. As DNA, the CDR3 is TGTGCCAGCAGCTTAGGTCGTCGACTAGCGGGGCTGGAGACCCAGTACTTC. Protein: CASSLGRRLAGLETQYF. Full variable domain (outside the CDR3, taken from reference TRBV7-2 and TRBJ2-5): GAGVSQSPSNKVTEKGKDVELRCDPISGHTALYWYRQSLGQGLEFLIYFQGNSAPDKSGLPSDRFSAERTGGSVSTLTIQRTQQEDSAVYLCASSLGRRLAGLETQYFGPGTRLLVL.

Comments on this clonotype: A read error may be the cause here, since a much bigger clone is one base away. This rearrangement joins TRBV5-1 to TRBJ1-4; D unclear. This CDR3 comprises 13 residues. Germline V gene sequence: CDR1 SGHRS, CDR2 YFSETQ. The CDR3 coding sequence is TGCGCCAGCAACTTGCGGATTAATGAAAAACTGTTTTTT. This sequence encodes CASNLRINEKLFF.

J is TRBJ1-3 and V is TRBV19; D is unresolved. V was pared by 1 base and J by 9 bases, with 10 bases between. The CDR3 has 13 amino acids. Germline V gene sequence: CDR1 LNHDA, CDR2 SQIVND (reference sequence). The CDR3 loop is CASSIVSRSTIYF. The DNA of the CDR3 is TGTGCCAGTAGTATAGTGTCTAGAAGCACCATATATTTT. The variable domain in full, with the rest retrieved from reference TRBV19 and TRBJ1-3, is DGGITQSPKYLFRKEGQNVTLSCEQNLNHDAMYWYRQDPGQGLRLIYYSQIVNDFQKGDIAEGYSVSREKKESFPLTVTSAQKNPTAFYLCASSIVSRSTIYFGEGSWLTVV.

In its sample, this clonotype was seen a few times. The chain employs TRBV7-2 and TRBJ2-7; D is perhaps TRBD2 (5 bases). Per the germline V gene, CDR1 is SGHTA and CDR2 is FQGNSA. V was pared by 0 bases and J by 3 bases, with 12 bases between. The CDR3 is 15 amino acids. CDR3 sequence (DNA): TGTGCCAGCAGCTTAGCGCCCGGGGTCAACTACGAGCAGTACTTC. It translates to CASSLAPGVNYEQYF.

At least ten counts were recorded for this clonotype. The V and J genes are TRBV4-1 and TRBJ2-7, with no clear D. Germline V gene data show CDR1 as MGHRA and CDR2 as YSYEKL. This CDR3 region has 16 residues. Trimming removed 0 bases from V and 7 bases from J, with 19 bases in between. The CDR3 nucleotides read TGCGCCAGCAGCCAAGAACACGGGCGCCACTTTGGGGAGCAGTACTTC. This encodes CASSQEHGRHFGEQYF.